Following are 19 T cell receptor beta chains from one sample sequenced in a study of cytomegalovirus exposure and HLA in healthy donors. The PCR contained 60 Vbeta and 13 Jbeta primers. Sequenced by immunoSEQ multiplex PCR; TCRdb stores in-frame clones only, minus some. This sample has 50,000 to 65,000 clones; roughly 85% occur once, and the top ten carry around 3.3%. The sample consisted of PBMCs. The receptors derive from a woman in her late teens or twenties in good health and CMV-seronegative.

The CDR3 DNA reads as TGTGCCAGCAGCTTAGACCGGCTAGCGGGAGGGGGGGATGAGCAGTTCTTC. It specifies CASSLDRLAGGGDEQFF. The chain links TRBV7-2 to TRBJ2-1; 12 nucleotides match TRBD2. Germline V gene data show CDR1 as SGHTA and CDR2 as FQGNSA. J gave up 8 bases and V 1 base, and 9 bases lay outside the gene matches. This CDR3 has 17 residues.

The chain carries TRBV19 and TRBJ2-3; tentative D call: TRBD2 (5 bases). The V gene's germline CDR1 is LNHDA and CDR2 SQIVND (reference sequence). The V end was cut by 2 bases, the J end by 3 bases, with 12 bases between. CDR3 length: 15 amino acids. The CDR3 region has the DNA TGTGCCAGTAGTATAAGGAGGAGAAGGACAGATACGCAGTATTTT. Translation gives CASSIRRRRTDTQYF.

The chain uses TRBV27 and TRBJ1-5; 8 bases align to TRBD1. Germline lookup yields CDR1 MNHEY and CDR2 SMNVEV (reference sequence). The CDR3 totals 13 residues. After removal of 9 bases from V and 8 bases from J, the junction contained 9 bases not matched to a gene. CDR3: CASGGQGEKPQHF. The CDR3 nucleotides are TGTGCCAGTGGAGGACAGGGAGAGAAGCCCCAGCATTTT.

The CDR3 sequence is CASSPYAALTKTSPPDTQYF. CDR3 in DNA: TGTGCCAGCAGTCCATACGCCGCCCTGACTAAGACTAGCCCCCCAGATACGCAGTATTTT. The chain recombines TRBV28 with TRBJ2-3; 7 nucleotides align to TRBD2. Unmatched junction bases numbered 24, after V lost 5 bases and J lost 4 bases. The CDR3 runs 20 residues. CDR1 MDHEN and CDR2 SYDVKM come from the germline V gene.

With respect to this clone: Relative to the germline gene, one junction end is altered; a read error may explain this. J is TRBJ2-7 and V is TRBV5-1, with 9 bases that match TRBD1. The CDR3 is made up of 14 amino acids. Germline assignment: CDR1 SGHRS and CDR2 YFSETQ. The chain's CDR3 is CATSRDRVAYEQYF. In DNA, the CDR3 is TGCGCCACCAGCCGGGACAGGGTAGCCTACGAGCAGTACTTC.

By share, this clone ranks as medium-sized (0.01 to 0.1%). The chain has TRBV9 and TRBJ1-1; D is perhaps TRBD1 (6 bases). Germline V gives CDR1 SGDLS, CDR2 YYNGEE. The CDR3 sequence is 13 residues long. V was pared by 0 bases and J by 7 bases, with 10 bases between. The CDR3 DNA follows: TGTGCCAGCAGCGTAGTAACAGGGAGTGAAGCTTTCTTT. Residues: CASSVVTGSEAFF.

The CDR3 nucleotides are TGTGCCAGCAGCGCCCAGGGTATGATTGGGAAAAAACTGTTTTTT. Protein sequence: CASSAQGMIGKKLFF. The gene calls are TRBV7-2 and TRBJ1-4; possible D gene TRBD1, 5 bases. Trimming removed 5 bases from V and 9 bases from J, with 19 bases in between. Germline V CDR1 and CDR2: SGHTA, FQGNSA. The CDR3 has 15 residues.

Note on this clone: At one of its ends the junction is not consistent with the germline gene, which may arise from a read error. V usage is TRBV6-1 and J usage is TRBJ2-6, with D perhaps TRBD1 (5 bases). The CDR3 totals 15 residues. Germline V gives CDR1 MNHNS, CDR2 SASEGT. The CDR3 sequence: CASSASGSGANGLTF. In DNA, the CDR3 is TGTGCCAGCAGTGCCTCCGGCTCTGGGGCCAACGGCCTGACTTTC.

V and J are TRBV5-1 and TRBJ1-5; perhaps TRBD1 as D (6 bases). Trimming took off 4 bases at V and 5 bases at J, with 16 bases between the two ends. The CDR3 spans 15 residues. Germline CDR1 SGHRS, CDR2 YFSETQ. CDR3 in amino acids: CASSTGGDTYQPQHF. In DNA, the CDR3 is TGCGCCAGCAGCACGGGGGGGGACACCTATCAGCCCCAGCATTTT. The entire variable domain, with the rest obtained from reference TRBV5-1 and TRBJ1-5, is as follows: KAGVTQTPRYLIKTRGQQVTLSCSPISGHRSVSWYQQTPGQGLQFLFEYFSETQRNKGNFPGRFSGRQFSNSRSEMNVSTLELGDSALYLCASSTGGDTYQPQHFGDGTRLSIL.

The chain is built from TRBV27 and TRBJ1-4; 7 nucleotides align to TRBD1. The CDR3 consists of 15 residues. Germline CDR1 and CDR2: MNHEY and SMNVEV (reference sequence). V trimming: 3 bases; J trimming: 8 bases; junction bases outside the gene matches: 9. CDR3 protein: CASSFRGRDTEKLFF. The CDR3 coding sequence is TGTGCCAGCAGTTTTAGGGGGCGGGATACGGAAAAACTGTTTTTT.

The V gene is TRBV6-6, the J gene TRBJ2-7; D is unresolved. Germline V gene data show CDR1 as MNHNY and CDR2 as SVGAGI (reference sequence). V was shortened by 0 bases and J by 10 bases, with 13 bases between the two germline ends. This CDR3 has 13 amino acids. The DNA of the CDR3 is TGTGCCAGCAGTTACTCGACTGATAACCCCCAGTACTTC. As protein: CASSYSTDNPQYF.

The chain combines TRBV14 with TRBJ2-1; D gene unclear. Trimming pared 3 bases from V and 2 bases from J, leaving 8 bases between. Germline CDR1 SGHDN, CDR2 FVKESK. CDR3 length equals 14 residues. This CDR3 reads CASSQRLPYNEQFF. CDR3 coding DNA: TGTGCCAGCAGCCAGCGTTTGCCCTACAATGAGCAGTTCTTC.

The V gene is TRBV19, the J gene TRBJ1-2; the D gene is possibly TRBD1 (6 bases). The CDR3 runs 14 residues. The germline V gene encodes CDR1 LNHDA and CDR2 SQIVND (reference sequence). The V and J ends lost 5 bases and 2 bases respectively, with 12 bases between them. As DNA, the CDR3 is TGTGCCAGTAGTCTCGGGACAAAAAACTATGGCTACACCTTC. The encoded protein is CASSLGTKNYGYTF.

In nucleotides, the CDR3 is TGTGCCAGCAGTTTAATGGCAGGCCCCTACGAGCAGTACTTC. Protein product: CASSLMAGPYEQYF. The genes are TRBV27 and TRBJ2-7; no firm D call. Germline values: CDR1 MNHEY, CDR2 SMNVEV (reference sequence). This CDR3 is 14 amino acids long. V lost 2 bases and J 2 bases, leaving 10 bases between the germline ends.

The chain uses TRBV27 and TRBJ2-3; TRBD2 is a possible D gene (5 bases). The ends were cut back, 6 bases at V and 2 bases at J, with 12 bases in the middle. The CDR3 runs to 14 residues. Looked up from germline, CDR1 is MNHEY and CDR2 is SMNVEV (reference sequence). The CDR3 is CASSRTGNTDTQYF. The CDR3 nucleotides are TGTGCCAGCAGCCGGACTGGAAACACAGATACGCAGTATTTT.

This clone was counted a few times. CDR3 DNA: TGTGCCAGCAGTTTATTATTTGACTATGGCTACACCTTC. It translates to CASSLLFDYGYTF. The J gene is TRBJ1-2, the V gene TRBV28, with D hard to call. Trimming cost V 1 base and J 3 bases, with 6 bases left between them. This CDR3 is built from 13 residues. Germline CDR1 reads MDHEN; CDR2 reads SYDVKM.

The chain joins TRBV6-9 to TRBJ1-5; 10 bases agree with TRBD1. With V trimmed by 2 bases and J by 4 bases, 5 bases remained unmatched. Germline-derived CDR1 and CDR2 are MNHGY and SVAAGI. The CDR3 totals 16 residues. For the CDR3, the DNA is TGTGCCAGCAGTTATCCCCCGGGACAGGGGAATCAGCCCCAGCATTTT. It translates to CASSYPPGQGNQPQHF.

The CDR3 nucleotides read TGTGCCAGCAGCTCGGCGGGAGTTGTGAATGAGCAGTTCTTC. Protein: CASSSAGVVNEQFF. V and J are TRBV7-3 and TRBJ2-1; 7 positions match TRBD2. The CDR3 is 14 residues long. J was trimmed by 7 bases and V by 4 bases; bases with no gene match: 7. Germline V lookup: CDR1 SGHTA, CDR2 FQGTGA.

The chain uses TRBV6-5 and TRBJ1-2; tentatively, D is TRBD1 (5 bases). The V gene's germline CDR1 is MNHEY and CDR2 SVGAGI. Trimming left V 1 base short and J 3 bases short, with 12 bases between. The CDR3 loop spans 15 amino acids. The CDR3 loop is CASSYLGGSDYGYTF. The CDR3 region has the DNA TGTGCCAGCAGTTACTTGGGGGGGTCAGACTATGGCTACACCTTC.